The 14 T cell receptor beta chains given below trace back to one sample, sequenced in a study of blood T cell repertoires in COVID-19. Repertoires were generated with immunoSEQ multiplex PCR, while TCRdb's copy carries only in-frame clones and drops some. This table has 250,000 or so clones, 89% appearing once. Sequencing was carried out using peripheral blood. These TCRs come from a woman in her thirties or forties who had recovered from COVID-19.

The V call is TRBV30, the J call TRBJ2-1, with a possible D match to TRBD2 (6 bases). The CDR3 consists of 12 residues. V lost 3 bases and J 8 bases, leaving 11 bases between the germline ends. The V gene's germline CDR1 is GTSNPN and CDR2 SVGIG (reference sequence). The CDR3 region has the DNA TGTGCCTGGAGCGGTTCGGGAGATGAGCAGTTCTTC. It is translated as CAWSGSGDEQFF.

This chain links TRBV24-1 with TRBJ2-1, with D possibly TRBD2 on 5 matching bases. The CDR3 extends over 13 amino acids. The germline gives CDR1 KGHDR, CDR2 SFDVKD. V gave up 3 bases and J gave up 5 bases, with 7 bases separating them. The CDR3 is CATSDREHNEQFF. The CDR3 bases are TGTGCCACCAGTGATCGGGAACACAATGAGCAGTTCTTC.

The CDR3 sequence: CASSLGSGDGYTF. As DNA, the CDR3 is TGTGCCAGCAGCTTGGGGAGCGGGGATGGCTACACCTTC. The chain uses TRBV5-6 and TRBJ1-2; D not certain. Germline V gene lookup returns CDR1 SGHDT and CDR2 YYEEEE. Trimming removed 0 bases at V and 6 bases at J, with 9 bases between. CDR3 length equals 13 residues.

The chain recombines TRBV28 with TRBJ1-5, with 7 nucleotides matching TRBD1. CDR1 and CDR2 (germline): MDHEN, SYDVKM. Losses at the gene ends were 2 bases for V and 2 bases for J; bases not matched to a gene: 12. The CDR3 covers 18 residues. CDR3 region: CASSLLGGQALGNQPQHF. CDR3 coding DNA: TGTGCCAGCAGTTTACTTGGCGGACAGGCGTTGGGCAATCAGCCCCAGCATTTT.

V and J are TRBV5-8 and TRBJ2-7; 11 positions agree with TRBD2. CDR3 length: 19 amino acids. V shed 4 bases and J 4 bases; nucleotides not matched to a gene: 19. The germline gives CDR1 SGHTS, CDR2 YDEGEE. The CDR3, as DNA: TGTGCCAGCAGCACGGAACGTAAATCGGGACTAGCGGATCCATACGAGCAGTACTTC. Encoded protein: CASSTERKSGLADPYEQYF.

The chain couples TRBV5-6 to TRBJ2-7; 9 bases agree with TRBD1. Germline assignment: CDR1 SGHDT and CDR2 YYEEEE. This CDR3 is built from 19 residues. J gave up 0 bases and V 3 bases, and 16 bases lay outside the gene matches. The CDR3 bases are TGTGCCAGCAGCTCCTCGGGGGTCCGAAAGACAGGGGGCTCCTACGAGCAGTACTTC. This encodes CASSSSGVRKTGGSYEQYF.

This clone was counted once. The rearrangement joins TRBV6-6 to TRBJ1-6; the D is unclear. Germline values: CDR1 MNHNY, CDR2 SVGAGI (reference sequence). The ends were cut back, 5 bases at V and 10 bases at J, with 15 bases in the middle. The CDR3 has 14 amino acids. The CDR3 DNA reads TGTGCCAGCAGTATTGGGCCTGATTGGTCACCCCTCCACTTT. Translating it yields CASSIGPDWSPLHF.

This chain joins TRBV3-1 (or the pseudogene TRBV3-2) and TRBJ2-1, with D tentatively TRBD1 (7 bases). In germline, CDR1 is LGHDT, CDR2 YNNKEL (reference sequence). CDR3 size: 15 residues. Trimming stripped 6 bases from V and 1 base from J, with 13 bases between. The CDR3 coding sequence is TGTGCCAGCAGTCTAGCAGGGGGGTCCTACAATGAGCAGTTCTTC. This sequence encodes CASSLAGGSYNEQFF.

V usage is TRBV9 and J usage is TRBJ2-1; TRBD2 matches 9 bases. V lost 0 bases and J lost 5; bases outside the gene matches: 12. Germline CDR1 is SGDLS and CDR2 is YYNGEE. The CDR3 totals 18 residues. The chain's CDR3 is CASSVGVLAGTNDNEQFF. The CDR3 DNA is TGTGCCAGCAGCGTAGGAGTCCTAGCGGGGACTAACGACAATGAGCAGTTCTTC.

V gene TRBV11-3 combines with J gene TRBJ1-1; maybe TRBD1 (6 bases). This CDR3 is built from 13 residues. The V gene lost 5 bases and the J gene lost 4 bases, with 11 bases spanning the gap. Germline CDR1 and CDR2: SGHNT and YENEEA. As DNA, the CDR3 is TGTGCCAGCAGCCCACAGGGATTCACTGAAGCTTTCTTT. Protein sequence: CASSPQGFTEAFF.

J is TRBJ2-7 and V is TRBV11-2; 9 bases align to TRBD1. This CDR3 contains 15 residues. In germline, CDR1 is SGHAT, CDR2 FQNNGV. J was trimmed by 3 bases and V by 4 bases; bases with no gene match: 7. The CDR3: CASSSPRGQGYEQYF. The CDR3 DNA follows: TGTGCCAGCAGCTCCCCAAGGGGACAGGGCTACGAGCAGTACTTC.

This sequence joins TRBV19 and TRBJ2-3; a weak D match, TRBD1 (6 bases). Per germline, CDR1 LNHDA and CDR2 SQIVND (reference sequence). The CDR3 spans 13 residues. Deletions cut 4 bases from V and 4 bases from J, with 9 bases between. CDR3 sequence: CASSRQDADTQYF. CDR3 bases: TGTGCCAGTAGTAGACAGGACGCAGATACGCAGTATTTT.

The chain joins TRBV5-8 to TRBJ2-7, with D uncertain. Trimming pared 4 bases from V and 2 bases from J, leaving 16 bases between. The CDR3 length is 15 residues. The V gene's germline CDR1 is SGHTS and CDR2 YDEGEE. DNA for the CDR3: TGTGCCAGCAGCCCCAGTGAGGTAATTGCCTACGAGCAGTACTTC. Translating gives CASSPSEVIAYEQYF.

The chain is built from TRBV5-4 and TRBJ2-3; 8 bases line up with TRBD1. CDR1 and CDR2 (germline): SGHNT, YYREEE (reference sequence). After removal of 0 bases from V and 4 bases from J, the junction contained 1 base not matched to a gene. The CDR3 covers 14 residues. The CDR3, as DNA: TGTGCCAGCAGCTTGGGGACAGGGTCAGATACGCAGTATTTT. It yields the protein CASSLGTGSDTQYF.